The sequence of this TCR beta chain was determined in a study of identical twins. Each CDR3 protein gets one entry after TCRdb re-called the 5' RACE reads with MiXCR. The table lists about 340,000 distinct CDR3 sequences, roughly an eighth of them singletons, with approximately 7.5% in the top ten. This CDR3 is built from 18 residues. Germline loops: CDR1 LGHDT, CDR2 YNNKEL (reference sequence). V gave up 1 base and J gave up 0 bases, with 18 bases separating them. This clonotype turned up a few times. These data also formed part of another study, on yellow fever vaccine responses in identical twins.

Sequencing was performed on CD8+ T cells sorted from blood. The chain recombines TRBV3-1 with TRBJ1-1; the D is unclear. The source of this sequence is a woman younger than 30 in good health. CDR3 loop: CASSQVLDRRNLNTEAFF. CDR3 coding DNA: TGTGCCAGCAGCCAAGTTTTAGACCGCCGGAACTTGAACACTGAAGCTTTCTTT.